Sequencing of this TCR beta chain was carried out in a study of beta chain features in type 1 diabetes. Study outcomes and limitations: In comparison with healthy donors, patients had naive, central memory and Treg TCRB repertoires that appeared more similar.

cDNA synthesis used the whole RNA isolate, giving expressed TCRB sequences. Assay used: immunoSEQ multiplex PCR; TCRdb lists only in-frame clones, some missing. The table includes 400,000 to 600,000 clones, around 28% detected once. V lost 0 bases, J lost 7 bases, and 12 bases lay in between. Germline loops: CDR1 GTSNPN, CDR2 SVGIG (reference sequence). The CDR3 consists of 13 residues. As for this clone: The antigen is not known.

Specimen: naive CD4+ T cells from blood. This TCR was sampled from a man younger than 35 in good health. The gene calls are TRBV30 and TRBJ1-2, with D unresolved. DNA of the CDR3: TGTGCCTGGAGTGTACTGGGGAGAAGTGGCTACACCTTC. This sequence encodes CAWSVLGRSGYTF.